These 27 T cell receptor beta chains were sequenced from one sample in a study of CD8+ T cells in alopecia areata (dated by TCRdb to the late 2010s). The method was the immunoSEQ multiplex PCR assay. RNA was extracted from all samples and reverse transcribed into cDNA, which served as template for TCR sequencing. TCRdb re-hosts the immuneACCESS table, in-frame sequences only. Its copies lack some clones; in the studies checked, an unresolved V gene accounts for under half of them, and the cause for the rest is not known. The table puts 200,000 to 300,000 clones in this sample, none counted just once. 1.2% of the sample is in the top ten clones. Cells from mouse cutaneous lymph nodes were pooled, stained for CD4, CD8alpha, NKG2D, NKG2ACE and other markers, and then sorted on a BD Influx. Sequencing input: CD4+ T cells sorted from a lymph node. Receptors were obtained from a C3H/HeJ mouse with alopecia areata. Mice in this strain carry MHC haplotype H2-k.

With regard to this clone: Genes and germline come from the mouse. The sequenced fragment ends 4 residues before the CDR3 boundary, so the rest is inferred from the germline J gene. The chain uses TRBV13-1 and TRBJ2-3; the match to TRBD2 covers 11 bases. CDR3 length: 17 amino acids. V dropped 2 bases and J dropped 1; count of bases not matched to a gene: 6. Germline loops: CDR1 NSHNY, CDR2 SYGAGN. The CDR3 region is CASSDGLGGRRAETLYF. Partial CDR3 DNA: TGTGCCAGCAGTGACGGACTGGGGGGCCGGCGTGCAGAA.

This clone was found a few times. Mouse germline and gene names are used. The read falls 4 residues short of the CDR3 end, and the missing part is taken from the germline J gene. This chain uses TRBV13-1 with TRBJ2-7; 7 bases agree with TRBD1. In germline, CDR1 is NSHNY, CDR2 SYGAGN. With 3 bases clipped from V and 1 base from J, the junction kept 4 bases outside the gene matches. The CDR3 length is 14 residues. The CDR3 bases that were read are TGTGCCAGCAGTGGACAGGGAAAGTCCTAT. This sequence encodes CASSGQGKSY. The whole CDR3 is CASSGQGKSYEQYF.

This clone was detected only a few times. Genes here carry mouse names. In the same sample, other DNA sequences code for this CDR3. The sequenced CDR3 bases are TGCACCTGCAGTGCAGACCGGGGGGGCGCGAAC. Its protein is CTCSADRGGAN. The complete CDR3 sequence is CTCSADRGGANTLYF. The V call is TRBV1, the J call TRBJ2-4, with 8 bases identical to TRBD2. The read ends 4 residues early relative to the CDR3; the germline J gene fills the gap. CDR1 and CDR2 from the germline V gene are NSQYPW and LRSPGD (reference sequence). CDR3 size: 15 residues.

This clone was seen many times. The gene names given are mouse names. The CDR3 extends 4 residues past the end of the read, so its final part is completed from the germline J gene. The J gene is TRBJ2-2, the V gene TRBV17, with D tentatively TRBD1 (6 bases). Germline V CDR1 and CDR2: MNHDT, YYDKIL. V was clipped by 2 bases and J by 4 bases, with 8 bases between them. The CDR3 runs 14 residues. CDR3 DNA (partial): TGTGCTAGCAGTAGACCAGGGGTCACCGGG. It codes for CASSRPGVTG. The entire CDR3 protein reads CASSRPGVTGQLYF.

In this sample, this clone turned up many times. The germline and genes are mouse ones. The CDR3 end lies 4 residues beyond the end of the read and is filled in from the germline J gene. The genes are TRBV1 and TRBJ1-2; D not certain. V gave up 1 base and J gave up 3 bases, with 3 bases separating them. Per the germline V gene, CDR1 is NSQYPW and CDR2 is LRSPGD (reference sequence). CDR3 length equals 12 residues. CDR3 region: CTCSAGYSDYTF. Partial CDR3 DNA: TGCACCTGCAGTGCAGGGTACTCC.

In its sample, this clone was seen a few times. Mouse gene names and germline throughout. The CDR3 end lies 4 residues beyond the end of the read and is filled in from the germline J gene. The rearrangement uses TRBV13-1 and TRBJ2-1; a possible D gene is TRBD1 (6 bases). The CDR3 is 13 residues long. V gave up 5 bases and J gave up 5 bases, with 11 bases separating them. Germline CDR1 reads NSHNY; CDR2 reads SYGAGN. CDR3 DNA (partial): TGTGCCAGCAGGGCCGGGACAAATGCT. Amino acid sequence: CASRAGTNA. The entire CDR3 protein is CASRAGTNAEQFF.

This clone was seen many times. Mouse gene names apply. The read comes to an end 4 residues before the CDR3 does, leaving the germline J gene to fill in the end. Other DNA variants within this sample encode the same CDR3. The rearrangement joins TRBV17 to TRBJ2-7, with 7 bases aligning to TRBD2. The CDR3 is 13 amino acids. CDR1 and CDR2 from the germline V gene are MNHDT and YYDKIL. CDR3 bases read: TGTGCTAGCAGTAGAGTTGGGGGGTAT. Amino acid sequence: CASSRVGGY. The entire CDR3 is CASSRVGGYEQYF. Supplemented by reference TRBV17 and TRBJ2-7, the full variable domain reads DTTVKQNPRYKLARVGKPVNLICSQTMNHDTMYWYQKKPNQAPKLLLFYYDKILNREADTFEKFQSSRPNNSFCSLYIGSAGLEYSAMYLCASSRVGGYEQYFGPGTRLTVL.

About this clone: The gene symbols are mouse symbols. This CDR3 reads CASKRLGRQDTQYF. The sequenced CDR3 bases are TGTGCCAGCAAACGACTGGGACGGCAAGAC. The gene calls are TRBV14 and TRBJ2-5; TRBD2 agrees at 7 bases. The read stops 4 residues short of the end of the CDR3; the missing end is completed from the germline J gene. The CDR3 runs 14 residues. Germline V gene sequence: CDR1 SGHDT, CDR2 FRDEAV. The V and J ends lost 6 bases and 3 bases, in that order; junction bases with no gene match: 7.

To note about this clone: Here the gene names and germline are mouse. CDR3 DNA (partial): TGTGCCTGGAGTCTAGAGGGGGTTTCGCCC. This encodes CAWSLEGVSP. The whole CDR3 protein is CAWSLEGVSPLYF. The chain uses TRBV31 and TRBJ1-6; maybe TRBD1 (6 bases). Read sequence stops 3 residues before the CDR3 end, and the germline J gene provides the missing end. TRBJ1-6 qualifies as an ORF whose function is uncertain. CDR1 is GKSSPN and CDR2 is SITVG in the germline V gene. This CDR3 contains 13 residues. Trimming stripped 0 bases from V and 9 bases from J, with 9 bases between.

This clone has a handful of counts. Gene names denote mouse genes. From the germline J gene comes the end of the CDR3, since the read stops 4 residues before it. This rearrangement joins TRBV17 to TRBJ2-4; 10 bases map to TRBD2. Germline V gene lookup returns CDR1 MNHDT and CDR2 YYDKIL. V was clipped by 6 bases and J by 2 bases; unmatched bases: 2. The CDR3 loop spans 14 amino acids. CDR3 amino acids: CASRDWGFQNTLYF. Partial CDR3 DNA: TGTGCTAGCAGGGACTGGGGGTTTCAAAAC. The full variable domain, completed using reference TRBV17 and TRBJ2-4, is DTTVKQNPRYKLARVGKPVNLICSQTMNHDTMYWYQKKPNQAPKLLLFYYDKILNREADTFEKFQSSRPNNSFCSLYIGSAGLEYSAMYLCASRDWGFQNTLYFGAGTRLSVL.

There are many counts of this clone. Gene names are mouse gene names. Sequencing ends 4 residues short of the CDR3 end; the germline J gene provides the rest. V and J are TRBV17 and TRBJ2-1, with 13 bases that match TRBD2. The CDR3 extends over 15 amino acids. Looked up from germline, CDR1 is MNHDT and CDR2 is YYDKIL. Trimming cost V 5 bases and J 5 bases; bases outside gene matches: 3. The covered CDR3 bases are TGTGCTAGCAGTTCGGGACTGGGGGGGAATGCT. Encoded protein: CASSSGLGGNA. The complete CDR3 reads CASSSGLGGNAEQFF.

This clone was seen a few times. Gene names and germline match the mouse. The sequence runs out 4 residues before the end of the CDR3; the remainder is reconstructed from the germline J gene. This sample also contains other DNA sequences that code for the same CDR3. The chain employs TRBV5 and TRBJ1-1; 11 nucleotides line up with TRBD1. The CDR3 has 15 amino acids. Germline CDR1 LGHNA, CDR2 YNLKQL (reference sequence). The CDR3 sequence is CASSQDGTGGTEVFF. The part of the CDR3 DNA that was read is TGTGCCAGCAGCCAAGACGGGACAGGGGGGACA.

This clone came up a few times. Gene names refer to mouse genes. The sequenced fragment ends 4 residues before the CDR3 boundary, so the rest is inferred from the germline J gene. The J gene is TRBJ2-1, the V gene TRBV19, with TRBD1 matching over 10 bases. This CDR3 has 12 amino acids. Germline V gives CDR1 FNHDT, CDR2 SITEND (reference sequence). Partial CDR3 DNA: TGTGCCAGTATGGGACAGGGGACT. Its protein product is CASMGQGT. The whole CDR3 region reads CASMGQGTEQFF.

There are many counts of this clone. Each gene name is a mouse one. The read is 4 residues too short to cover the CDR3 end, so that end is filled in from the germline J gene. V is TRBV13-1 and J is TRBJ1-2; 8 bases are a match to TRBD1. The CDR3 has 13 residues. Trimming at V came to 2 bases and at J to 3 bases, leaving 0 bases not matched to a gene. CDR1 is NSHNY and CDR2 is SYGAGN in the germline V gene. The sequenced part of the CDR3 DNA is TGTGCCAGCAGTGACAGGGGGCACTCC. Translation: CASSDRGHS. The entire CDR3 sequence reads CASSDRGHSDYTF.

A few counts support this clone. Mouse gene names apply. The sequenced fragment ends 4 residues before the CDR3 boundary, so the rest is inferred from the germline J gene. This chain joins TRBV12-1 and TRBJ2-5; D is perhaps TRBD2 (6 bases). Looked up from germline, CDR1 is SGHSN and CDR2 is HYEKVE. This CDR3 region has 14 residues. The CDR3 sequence is CASSLAGGRDTQYF. The covered CDR3 bases are TGTGCCAGCTCTCTCGCCGGGGGGAGAGAC.

This clone has more than one count but fewer than ten. Mouse germline and gene names are used. The CDR3 goes on 4 residues after the read ends, and that part is filled in from the germline J gene. The same CDR3 also results from other DNA sequences found in this sample. The rearrangement links TRBV13-1 to TRBJ2-3, with D perhaps matching TRBD1 (6 bases). The CDR3 has 13 amino acids. The V end was cut by 4 bases, the J end by 3 bases, with 9 bases between. CDR1 is NSHNY and CDR2 is SYGAGN in the germline V gene. CDR3 residues: CASSPGQAETLYF. Incomplete CDR3 DNA: TGTGCCAGCAGTCCCGGACAGGCAGAA.

This clone was counted between two and nine times. Gene names are the mouse ones. The read gets to within 4 residues of the CDR3 end, and the germline J gene fills in the rest. The chain combines TRBV13-1 with TRBJ2-5, with 12 bases lining up with TRBD2. Germline assignment: CDR1 NSHNY and CDR2 SYGAGN. There are 17 residues in the CDR3. V gave up 0 bases and J gave up 2 bases; unmatched junction bases: 4. Incomplete CDR3 DNA: TGTGCCAGCAGTGATGCGACTGGGGGGGCGCCCCAAGAC. This translates into CASSDATGGAPQD. The full CDR3 sequence reads CASSDATGGAPQDTQYF.

This clone appeared a few times. Mouse names are used for the genes. The observed sequence ends 4 residues before the CDR3 terminus, with the missing tail filled in from the germline J gene. This chain connects TRBV13-1 to TRBJ2-1; TRBD2 matches 8 bases. Germline-derived CDR1 and CDR2 are NSHNY and SYGAGN. The CDR3 extends over 15 amino acids. The CDR3 DNA, read in part, is TGTGCCAGCAGTGATATTTGGGGGGGGAAGGCT. This sequence encodes CASSDIWGGKA. In full, the CDR3 reads CASSDIWGGKAEQFF.

Comment on this clone: Gene names and germline match the mouse. The read ends 4 residues early relative to the CDR3; the germline J gene fills the gap. V gene TRBV13-1 combines with J gene TRBJ2-5, with 11 positions matching TRBD1. The V segment lost 3 bases and the J segment 3 bases; nucleotides outside the gene matches: 6. There are 16 residues in the CDR3. The germline gives CDR1 NSHNY, CDR2 SYGAGN. Partial CDR3 DNA: TGTGCCAGCAGTGGAGGACAGGGGGCTGGGCAAGAC. This codes for CASSGGQGAGQD. The CDR3 as a whole reads CASSGGQGAGQDTQYF.

Regarding this clone: Mouse germline and gene names are used. The read halts 3 residues ahead of the CDR3 end, with the missing end drawn from the germline J gene. Other DNA sequences of this sample code for an identical CDR3. The chain couples TRBV19 to TRBJ1-6, with a weak D call TRBD1 (6 bases). TRBJ1-6 falls under the ORF class, with uncertain function. Germline V gene sequence: CDR1 FNHDT, CDR2 SITEND (reference sequence). The CDR3 extends over 15 amino acids. With 4 bases removed from V and 1 base from J, the gap between germline ends came to 9 bases. The CDR3 DNA, read in part, is TGTGCCAGCAGTCCCACAGGGTCCTATAATTCGCCC. Amino acids: CASSPTGSYNSP. The whole CDR3 sequence is CASSPTGSYNSPLYF.

In this sample, this clone turned up a few times. The genes and germline here are from mouse. Coverage ceases 3 residues before the CDR3 finishes, and the germline J gene fills in the end. J is TRBJ1-6 and V is TRBV1, with D maybe TRBD1 (5 bases). TRBJ1-6 counts as an open reading frame of uncertain function. The V gene's germline CDR1 is NSQYPW and CDR2 LRSPGD (reference sequence). CDR3 length: 15 residues. Trimming took off 3 bases at V and 4 bases at J, with 10 bases between the two ends. CDR3 region: CTCSARTNYNSPLYF. The DNA read from the CDR3 is TGCACCTGCAGTGCGAGGACAAATTATAATTCGCCC.

With respect to this clone: The germline and genes are mouse ones. Read data end 4 residues before the CDR3 end; the end is taken from the germline J gene. The chain carries TRBV1 and TRBJ2-1; D ambiguous. This CDR3 has 12 amino acids. V shed 5 bases and J shed 6 bases, with 8 bases lying between them. The V gene's germline CDR1 is NSQYPW and CDR2 LRSPGD (reference sequence). The CDR3 bases that were read are TGCACCTGCAGTTCCCCATTTGCT. It is translated as CTCSSPFA. The whole CDR3 is CTCSSPFAEQFF. The full variable domain, with the rest looked up from reference TRBV1 and TRBJ2-1, is VTLLEQNPRWRLVPRGQAVNLRCILKNSQYPWMSWYQQDLQKQLQWLFTLRSPGDKEVKSLPGADYLATRVTDTELRLQVANMSQGRTLYCTCSSPFAEQFFGPGTRLTVL.

This clone was counted between two and nine times. Mouse names are used for the genes. This CDR3 reads CASSLTKFNQDTQYF. The DNA read from the CDR3 is TGTGCCAGCAGTTTGACAAAATTTAACCAAGAC. The chain recombines TRBV14 with TRBJ2-5; D unresolved. The CDR3 goes on 4 residues after the read ends, and that part is filled in from the germline J gene. Trimming took off 2 bases at V and 0 bases at J, with 10 bases between the two ends. Germline V gene data show CDR1 as SGHDT and CDR2 as FRDEAV. The CDR3 spans 15 residues.

This clone came up a few times. Mouse gene names and germline throughout. CDR3 in amino acids: CASMGQGYAEQFF. The part of the CDR3 DNA that was read is TGTGCCAGCATGGGACAGGGATATGCT. The rearrangement links TRBV13-1 to TRBJ2-1; the match to TRBD1 covers 9 bases. The CDR3 goes on 4 residues after the read ends, and that part is filled in from the germline J gene. The CDR3 covers 13 residues. V lost 6 bases and J lost 4; bases outside the gene matches: 2. CDR1 is NSHNY and CDR2 is SYGAGN in the germline V gene.

This clone was recorded a few times. The genes and germline here are from mouse. Other DNA sequences in this specimen translate into the identical CDR3. The CDR3 reads CASSDLGFNQDTQYF. The covered CDR3 bases are TGTGCCAGCAGTGATCTGGGTTTTAACCAAGAC. This rearrangement joins TRBV13-1 to TRBJ2-5; D is perhaps TRBD2 (5 bases). From the germline J gene comes the end of the CDR3, since the read stops 4 residues before it. Germline CDR1 NSHNY, CDR2 SYGAGN. Trimming removed 1 base at V and 0 bases at J, with 9 bases between. This CDR3 has 15 amino acids.

Worth noting for this clone: Genes and germline are mouse. The read comes to an end 4 residues before the CDR3 does, leaving the germline J gene to fill in the end. The chain has TRBV13-1 and TRBJ2-7; 7 positions agree with TRBD2. The CDR3 sequence is 14 residues long. Germline V CDR1 and CDR2: NSHNY, SYGAGN. The CDR3 DNA, read in part, is TGTGCCAGCAGTGATGCGGGACTGAGATAT. The encoded protein is CASSDAGLRY. From start to end, the CDR3 is CASSDAGLRYEQYF.

This clone was picked up a small number of times. The gene names given are mouse names. Other nucleotide sequences from this sample produce the same CDR3. The CDR3 loop is CTCSARTGGRDTQYF. The CDR3 bases that were read are TGCACCTGCAGTGCACGGACTGGGGGGAGGGAC. This chain links TRBV1 with TRBJ2-5; 11 nucleotides align to TRBD2. The CDR3 end is not reached by the read, which stops 4 residues before it; the germline J gene fills it in. CDR3 size: 15 residues. The germline CDR1 and CDR2 sequences are NSQYPW and LRSPGD (reference sequence).